This T cell receptor (beta chain) was recorded in a study of shared clonotypes between healthy human individuals. CDR3 size: 16 residues. Trimming removed 11 bases from V and 5 bases from J; junction bases left unmatched: 12. CDR1 is LNHNV and CDR2 is YYDKDF in the germline V gene (reference sequence). Comments on this clone: Its antigen is still unknown.

Study findings and constraints: On the whole, naive subsets had larger estimated richness than memory subsets had. It was observed that approximately 5% of naive CD4 clonotypes were shared across four donors.

TCRdb's table, derived via immunoSEQ multiplex PCR, lists solely in-frame clones and lacks some. The sample shows some 1,400,000 clones, roughly 96% of them seen only once. The V gene is TRBV15, the J gene TRBJ2-1, with TRBD2 matching 13 bases. The sequence was collected from a man under 40 in good health. Source material: naive CD4+ T cells sorted from blood. Described subset: CD45RA+ positively selected. The DNA of the CDR3 is TGTGCCCGCGGAACTAGCGGGAGGGCCGGGGACAATGAGCAGTTCTTC. Its protein product is CARGTSGRAGDNEQFF.